The 12 T cell receptor beta chains below come from one sample, sequenced in a study of T cell changes during pregnancy in multiple sclerosis. The table came from immunoSEQ multiplex PCR; TCRdb's copy has only in-frame clones and leaves some out. The table records under 130,000 clones, 80% to 95% of them present only once. This specimen was peripheral blood, taken after pregnancy. These receptors all stem from a female donor with multiple sclerosis, enrolled in a pregnancy study.

V gene TRBV13 combines with J gene TRBJ2-1; 7 bases agree with TRBD2. The CDR3 runs to 15 residues. J gave up 4 bases and V 4 bases, and 7 bases lay outside the gene matches. Germline CDR1 reads PRHDT; CDR2 reads FYEKMQ (reference sequence). For the CDR3, the DNA is TGTGCCAGCAGCTCCCACCCGGGGGGATACAATGAGCAGTTCTTC. This encodes CASSSHPGGYNEQFF.

The table lists this clone with a few counts. The V gene is TRBV6-1, the J gene TRBJ1-6; 9 nucleotides match TRBD1. CDR3 size: 16 residues. The trim removed 5 bases at V and 7 bases at J, leaving 9 bases unmatched. CDR1 and CDR2 (germline): MNHNS, SASEGT. The CDR3: CASSQGQGIRNSPLHF. CDR3 DNA: TGTGCCAGCAGTCAAGGACAGGGGATTCGAAATTCACCCCTCCACTTT.

The CDR3 sequence: CASSGGVGAGEQYF. As DNA, the CDR3 is TGTGCCAGCAGTGGTGGGGTAGGTGCGGGAGAGCAGTACTTC. The chain employs TRBV2 and TRBJ2-7, with D perhaps matching TRBD2 (6 bases). Germline CDR1 is SNHLY and CDR2 is FYNNEI. The CDR3 is 14 residues long. Between the trimmed V and J ends, which lost 4 bases and 7 bases, there was a span of 17 bases.

CDR3 region: CASSMGLAGALDSYEQYF. The CDR3 DNA sequence: TGCGCCAGCAGCATGGGACTAGCGGGGGCCCTGGACTCCTACGAGCAGTACTTC. This rearrangement joins TRBV5-1 to TRBJ2-7, with 14 nucleotides matching TRBD2. Germline-derived CDR1 and CDR2 are SGHRS and YFSETQ. J lost 0 bases, V lost 4 bases, and 9 bases had no gene match. This CDR3 contains 18 residues.

The V call is TRBV9, the J call TRBJ2-1; D call uncertain. Germline values: CDR1 SGDLS, CDR2 YYNGEE. The CDR3 is 12 amino acids. Deletions cut 1 base from V and 10 bases from J, with 9 bases between. Written as DNA, the CDR3 is TGTGCCAGCAGCGTAACCGTCGGGGAGCAGTTCTTC. It specifies CASSVTVGEQFF.

This clone was observed a single time. The V and J genes are TRBV18 and TRBJ2-1; D may be TRBD2 (5 bases). From germline, CDR1 is KGHSH and CDR2 LQKENI. The CDR3 is 16 amino acids. Trimming removed 3 bases from V and 10 bases from J, with 22 bases in between. CDR3 loop: CASSPPRTPTGNEQFF. CDR3 nucleotides: TGTGCCAGCTCACCCCCTCGGACTCCGACCGGAAACGAGCAGTTCTTC.

This chain uses TRBV19 with TRBJ2-1; TRBD2 aligns across 8 bases. With V trimmed by 10 bases and J by 2 bases, 4 bases remained unmatched. This CDR3 region has 13 residues. Germline V lookup: CDR1 LNHDA, CDR2 SQIVND (reference sequence). The CDR3 sequence: CATTTSAYNEQFF. CDR3 in DNA: TGTGCCACTACGACTAGCGCCTACAATGAGCAGTTCTTC.

The chain links TRBV19 to TRBJ2-5; 8 nucleotides match TRBD2. J gave up 5 bases and V 9 bases, and 14 bases lay outside the gene matches. The length of the CDR3 is 15 residues. Germline values: CDR1 LNHDA, CDR2 SQIVND (reference sequence). CDR3 amino acids: CASTPGGGPGETQYF. In DNA, the CDR3 is TGTGCCAGCACGCCGGGCGGGGGGCCCGGGGAGACCCAGTACTTC.

As DNA, the CDR3 is TGTGCCAGCAGTGGGACAGGGGGATATGGCTACACCTTC. Its translation is CASSGTGGYGYTF. The V gene is TRBV2, the J gene TRBJ1-2; 10 bases fit TRBD1. This CDR3 has 13 residues. V lost 4 bases, J lost 5 bases, and 1 base stayed unmatched. Germline-derived CDR1 and CDR2 are SNHLY and FYNNEI. Full variable domain (remainder filled in from reference TRBV2 and TRBJ1-2): EPEVTQTPSHQVTQMGQEVILRCVPISNHLYFYWYRQILGQKVEFLVSFYNNEISEKSEIFDDQFSVERPDGSNFTLKIRSTKLEDSAMYFCASSGTGGYGYTFGSGTRLTVV.

A single count supports this clone. The genes are TRBV4-1 and TRBJ1-2; 7 bases agree with TRBD1. Germline trimming cut 1 base from V and 6 bases from J; bases unmatched to any gene: 5. Per the germline V gene, CDR1 is MGHRA and CDR2 is YSYEKL. The CDR3 contains 14 residues. The CDR3 sequence: CASSQGTGHNGYTF. The CDR3 region has the DNA TGCGCCAGCAGCCAAGGGACAGGCCATAATGGCTACACCTTC.

This sequence joins TRBV2 and TRBJ2-2; tentatively, D is TRBD1 (5 bases). V dropped 7 bases and J dropped 1 base, with 13 bases sitting between them. This CDR3 region has 15 residues. Germline V gene sequence: CDR1 SNHLY, CDR2 FYNNEI. The CDR3 region is CASTPTAVNTGELFF. As DNA, the CDR3 is TGTGCCAGCACCCCGACAGCCGTGAACACCGGGGAGCTGTTTTTT.

The rearrangement links TRBV5-4 to TRBJ2-5; tentative D call: TRBD2 (5 bases). Trimming removed 7 bases at V and 5 bases at J, with 18 bases between. CDR3 size: 14 residues. Per the germline V gene, CDR1 is SGHNT and CDR2 is YYREEE (reference sequence). CDR3 in amino acids: CASGKTLGWETQYF. The CDR3 DNA is TGTGCCAGCGGAAAAACACTAGGATGGGAGACCCAGTACTTC.